Sequencing of this T cell receptor beta chain was carried out in a study of fetal regulatory T cell absence and autoimmunity. From germline, CDR1 is SGDLS and CDR2 YYNGEE. Germline trimming cut 3 bases from V and 2 bases from J; bases unmatched to any gene: 13. The CDR3 covers 18 residues. Profiling relied on immunoSEQ multiplex PCR, and the TCRdb table lists in-frame clones only, not all of them. Seen here are 46,000 or so clones, around 85% observed once, and the top ten hold about 0.41%. The sample taken for sequencing was cord blood. The chain is built from TRBV9 and TRBJ2-3, with 9 nucleotides matching TRBD2. This TCR was sampled from a newborn boy with IPEX syndrome. This chain's CDR3 is CASSAHGGTSFYTDTQYF. The DNA for the CDR3 is TGTGCCAGCAGCGCCCATGGGGGGACTAGCTTCTACACAGATACGCAGTATTTT. The entire variable domain, with the rest obtained from reference TRBV9 and TRBJ2-3, is as follows: DSGVTQTPKHLITATGQRVTLRCSPRSGDLSVYWYQQSLDQGLQFLIQYYNGEERAKGNILERFSAQQFPDLHSELNLSSLELGDSALYFCASSAHGGTSFYTDTQYFGPGTRLTVL.